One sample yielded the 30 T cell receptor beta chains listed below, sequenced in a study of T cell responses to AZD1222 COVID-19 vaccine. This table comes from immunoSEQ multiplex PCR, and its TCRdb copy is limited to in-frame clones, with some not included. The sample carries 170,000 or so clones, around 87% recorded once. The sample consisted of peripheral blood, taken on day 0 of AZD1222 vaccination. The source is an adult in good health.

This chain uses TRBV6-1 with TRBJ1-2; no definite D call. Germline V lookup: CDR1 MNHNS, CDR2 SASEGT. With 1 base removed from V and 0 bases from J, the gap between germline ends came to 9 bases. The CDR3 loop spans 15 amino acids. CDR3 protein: CASSEERNPNYGYTF. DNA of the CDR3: TGTGCCAGCAGTGAAGAGAGGAATCCTAACTATGGCTACACCTTC.

CDR3: CASSLEVNQPQHF. CDR3 in DNA: TGTGCCAGCAGTTTAGAAGTGAATCAGCCCCAGCATTTT. V usage is TRBV27 and J usage is TRBJ1-5; D is unclear. Germline values: CDR1 MNHEY, CDR2 SMNVEV (reference sequence). This CDR3 is 13 amino acids long. With 2 bases removed from V and 4 bases from J, the gap between germline ends came to 6 bases.

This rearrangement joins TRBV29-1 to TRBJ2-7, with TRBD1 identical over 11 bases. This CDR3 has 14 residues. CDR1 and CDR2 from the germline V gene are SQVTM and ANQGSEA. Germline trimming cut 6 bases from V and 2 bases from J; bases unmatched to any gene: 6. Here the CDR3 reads CSVVRGQGAYEQYF. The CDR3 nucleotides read TGCAGCGTCGTGAGGGGACAGGGGGCCTACGAGCAGTACTTC.

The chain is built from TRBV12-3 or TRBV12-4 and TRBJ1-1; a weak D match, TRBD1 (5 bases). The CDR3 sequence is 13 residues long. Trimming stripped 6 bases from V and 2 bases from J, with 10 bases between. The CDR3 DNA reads TGTGCCAGCAGGGGGGACGGAAACACTGAAGCTTTCTTT. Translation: CASRGDGNTEAFF.

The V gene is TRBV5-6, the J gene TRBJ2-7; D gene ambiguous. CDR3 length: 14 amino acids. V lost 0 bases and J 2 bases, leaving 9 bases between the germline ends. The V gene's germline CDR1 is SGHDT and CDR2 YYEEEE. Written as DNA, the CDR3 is TGTGCCAGCAGCTTGGGTTATGGCCCCTACGAGCAGTACTTC. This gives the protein CASSLGYGPYEQYF.

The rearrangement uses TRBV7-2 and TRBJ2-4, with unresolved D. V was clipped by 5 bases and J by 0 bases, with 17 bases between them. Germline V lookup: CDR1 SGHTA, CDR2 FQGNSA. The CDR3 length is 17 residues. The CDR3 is CASSPLGPRLAKNIQYF. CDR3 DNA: TGTGCCAGCAGCCCCCTCGGGCCCCGATTAGCCAAAAACATTCAGTACTTC.

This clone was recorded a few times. CDR3: CASRGFHGELFF. The CDR3 nucleotides are TGTGCCAGCCGGGGGTTTCACGGGGAGCTGTTTTTT. The gene calls are TRBV12-3 or TRBV12-4 and TRBJ2-2, with D possibly being TRBD2 (6 bases). V lost 8 bases and J lost 7, with 11 bases in between. The CDR3 is made up of 12 amino acids.

DNA of the CDR3: TGTGCCAGCAGTTTGGCCGGGGGGAAGACCCAGTACTTC. It codes for CASSLAGGKTQYF. The V gene is TRBV12-3 or TRBV12-4, the J gene TRBJ2-5; 7 bases align to TRBD2. V was clipped by 3 bases and J by 6 bases; unmatched bases: 4. This CDR3 is built from 13 residues.

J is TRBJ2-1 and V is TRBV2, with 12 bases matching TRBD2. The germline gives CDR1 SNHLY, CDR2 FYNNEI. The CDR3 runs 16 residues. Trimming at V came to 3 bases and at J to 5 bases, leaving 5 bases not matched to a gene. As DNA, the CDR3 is TGTGCCAGCAGTGAGCTAGCGGGAGGGCCGAACAATGAGCAGTTCTTC. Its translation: CASSELAGGPNNEQFF.

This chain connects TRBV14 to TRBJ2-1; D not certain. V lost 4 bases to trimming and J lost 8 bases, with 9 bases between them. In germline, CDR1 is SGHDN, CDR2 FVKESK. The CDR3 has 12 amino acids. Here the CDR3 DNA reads TGTGCCAGCAGCCCCGGTGGAGATGAGCAGTTCTTC. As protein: CASSPGGDEQFF.

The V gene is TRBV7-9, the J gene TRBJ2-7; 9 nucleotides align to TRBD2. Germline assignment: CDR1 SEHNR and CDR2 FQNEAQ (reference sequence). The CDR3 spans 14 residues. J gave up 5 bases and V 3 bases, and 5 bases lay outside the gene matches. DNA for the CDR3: TGTGCCAGCAGCTTCGGGACTAGCCTTCACGAGCAGTACTTC. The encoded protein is CASSFGTSLHEQYF.

The CDR3 protein is CASSLGSVGEQYF. In DNA form, the CDR3 reads TGTGCCAGCAGCTTAGGGAGTGTGGGCGAGCAGTACTTC. The V and J genes are TRBV7-9 and TRBJ2-7; D not resolved. The CDR3 has 13 residues. Germline V gene sequence: CDR1 SEHNR, CDR2 FQNEAQ (reference sequence). The ends were cut back, 1 base at V and 6 bases at J, with 10 bases in the middle.

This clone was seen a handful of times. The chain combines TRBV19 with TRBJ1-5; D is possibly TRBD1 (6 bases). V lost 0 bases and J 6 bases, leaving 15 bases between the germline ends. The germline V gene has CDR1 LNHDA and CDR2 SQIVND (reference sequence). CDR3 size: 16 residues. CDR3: CASSIDNIAGAQPQHF. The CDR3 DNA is TGTGCCAGTAGTATAGATAACATAGCAGGGGCTCAGCCCCAGCATTTT.

CDR3 residues: CASNWDPLKQGYTF. CDR3 nucleotide sequence: TGCGCCAGCAACTGGGACCCCCTAAAGCAGGGCTACACCTTC. V is TRBV5-1 and J is TRBJ1-2; a weak D match, TRBD1 (5 bases). Looked up from germline, CDR1 is SGHRS and CDR2 is YFSETQ. V lost 6 bases and J 8 bases, leaving 20 bases between the germline ends. CDR3 length equals 14 residues.

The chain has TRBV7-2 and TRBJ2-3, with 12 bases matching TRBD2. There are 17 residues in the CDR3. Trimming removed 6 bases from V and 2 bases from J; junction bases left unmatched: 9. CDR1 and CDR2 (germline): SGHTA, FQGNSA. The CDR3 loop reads CASSPTSGSPHTDTQYF. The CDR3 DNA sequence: TGTGCCAGCAGTCCGACTAGCGGGAGTCCCCACACAGATACGCAGTATTTT.

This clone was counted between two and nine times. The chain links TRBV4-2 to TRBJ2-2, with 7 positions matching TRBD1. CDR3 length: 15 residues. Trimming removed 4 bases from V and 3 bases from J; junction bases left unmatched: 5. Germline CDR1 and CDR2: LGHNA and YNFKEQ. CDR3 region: CASSPGTADTGELFF. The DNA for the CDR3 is TGTGCCAGCAGCCCCGGGACAGCAGACACCGGGGAGCTGTTTTTT.

The CDR3 loop is CASSYSSGTLYGYTF. DNA for the CDR3: TGTGCCAGCAGTTACTCGAGCGGGACCCTCTATGGCTACACCTTC. This chain uses TRBV6-5 with TRBJ1-2, with D perhaps TRBD1 (5 bases). The germline V gene encodes CDR1 MNHEY and CDR2 SVGAGI. Trimming left V 0 bases short and J 4 bases short, with 12 bases between. CDR3 length equals 15 residues.

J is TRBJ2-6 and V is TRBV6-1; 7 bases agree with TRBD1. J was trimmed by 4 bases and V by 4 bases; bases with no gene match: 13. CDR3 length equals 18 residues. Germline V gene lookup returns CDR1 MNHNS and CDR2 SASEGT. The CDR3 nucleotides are TGTGCCAGCAGTGCCCGGGACAGACGCCTCTCCGGGGCCAACGTCCTGACTTTC. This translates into CASSARDRRLSGANVLTF.

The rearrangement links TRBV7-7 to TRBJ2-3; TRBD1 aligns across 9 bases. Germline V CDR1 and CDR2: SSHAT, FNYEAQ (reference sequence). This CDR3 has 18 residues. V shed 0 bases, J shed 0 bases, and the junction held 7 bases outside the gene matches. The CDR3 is CASSLASPGTGSTDTQYF. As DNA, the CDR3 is TGTGCCAGCAGCTTAGCGTCCCCCGGGACAGGGAGCACAGATACGCAGTATTTT.

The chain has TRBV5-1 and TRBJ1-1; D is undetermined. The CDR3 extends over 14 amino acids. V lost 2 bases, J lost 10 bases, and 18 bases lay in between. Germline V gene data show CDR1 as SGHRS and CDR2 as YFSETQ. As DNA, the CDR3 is TGCGCCAGCAGCTTCGAGAGGGCGAACCTTGGAGCTTTCTTT. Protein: CASSFERANLGAFF. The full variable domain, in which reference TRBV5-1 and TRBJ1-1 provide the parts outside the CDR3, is KAGVTQTPRYLIKTRGQQVTLSCSPISGHRSVSWYQQTPGQGLQFLFEYFSETQRNKGNFPGRFSGRQFSNSRSEMNVSTLELGDSALYLCASSFERANLGAFFGQGTRLTVV.

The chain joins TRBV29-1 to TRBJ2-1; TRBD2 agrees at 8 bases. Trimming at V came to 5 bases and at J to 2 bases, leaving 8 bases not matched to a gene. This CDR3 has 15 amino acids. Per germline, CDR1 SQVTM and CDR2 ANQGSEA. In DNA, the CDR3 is TGCAGCGTTCTTATAGCGGGAACTGCCTACAATGAGCAGTTCTTC. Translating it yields CSVLIAGTAYNEQFF.

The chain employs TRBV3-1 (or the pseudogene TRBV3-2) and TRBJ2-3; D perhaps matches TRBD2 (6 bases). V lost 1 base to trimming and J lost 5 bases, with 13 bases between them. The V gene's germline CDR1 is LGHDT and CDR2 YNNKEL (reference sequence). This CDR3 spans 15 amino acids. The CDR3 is CASSQGGGSRDTQYF. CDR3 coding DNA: TGTGCCAGCAGCCAAGGAGGAGGGAGCCGAGATACGCAGTATTTT.

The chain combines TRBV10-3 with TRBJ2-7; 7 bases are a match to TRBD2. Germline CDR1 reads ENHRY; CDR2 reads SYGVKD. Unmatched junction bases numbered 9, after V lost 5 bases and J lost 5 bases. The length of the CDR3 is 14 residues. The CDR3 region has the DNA TGTGCCATCAGTTCTGGGCCCCGGGGGGACGAGCAGTACTTC. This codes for CAISSGPRGDEQYF.

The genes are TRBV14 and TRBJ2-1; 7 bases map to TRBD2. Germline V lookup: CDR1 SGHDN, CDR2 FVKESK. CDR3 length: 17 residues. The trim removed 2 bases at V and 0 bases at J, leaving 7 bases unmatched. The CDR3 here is CASSQFKGGSSYNEQFF. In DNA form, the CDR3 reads TGTGCCAGCAGCCAATTTAAGGGCGGGAGCTCCTACAATGAGCAGTTCTTC.

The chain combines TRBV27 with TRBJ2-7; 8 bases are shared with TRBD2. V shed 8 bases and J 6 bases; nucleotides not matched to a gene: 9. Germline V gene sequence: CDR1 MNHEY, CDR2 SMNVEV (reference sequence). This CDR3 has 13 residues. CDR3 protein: CASHGSGSIEQYF. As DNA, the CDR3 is TGTGCCAGCCACGGGAGCGGGAGTATCGAGCAGTACTTC.

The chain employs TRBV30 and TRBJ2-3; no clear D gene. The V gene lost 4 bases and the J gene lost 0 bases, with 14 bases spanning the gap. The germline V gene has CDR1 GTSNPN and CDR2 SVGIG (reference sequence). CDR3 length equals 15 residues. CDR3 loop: CAWNPFGASTDTQYF. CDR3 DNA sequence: TGTGCCTGGAATCCTTTCGGAGCTAGCACAGATACGCAGTATTTT.

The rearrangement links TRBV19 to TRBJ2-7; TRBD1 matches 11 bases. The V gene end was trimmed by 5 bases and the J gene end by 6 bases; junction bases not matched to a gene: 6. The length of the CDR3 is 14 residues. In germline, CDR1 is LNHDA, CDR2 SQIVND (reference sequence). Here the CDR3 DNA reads TGTGCCAGTAGTGGGGACAGGGGGGGAGTCGAGCAGTACTTC. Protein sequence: CASSGDRGGVEQYF.

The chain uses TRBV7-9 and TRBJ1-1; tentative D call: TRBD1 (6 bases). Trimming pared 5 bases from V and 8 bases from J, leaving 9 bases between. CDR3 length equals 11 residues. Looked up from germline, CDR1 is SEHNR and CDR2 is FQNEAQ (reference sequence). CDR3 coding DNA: TGTGCCAGCAGCATCAGGGGAGAAGCTTTCTTT. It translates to CASSIRGEAFF. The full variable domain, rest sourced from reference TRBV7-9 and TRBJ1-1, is DTGVSQNPRHKITKRGQNVTFRCDPISEHNRLYWYRQTLGQGPEFLTYFQNEAQLEKSRLLSDRFSAERPKGSFSTLEIQRTEQGDSAMYLCASSIRGEAFFGQGTRLTVV.

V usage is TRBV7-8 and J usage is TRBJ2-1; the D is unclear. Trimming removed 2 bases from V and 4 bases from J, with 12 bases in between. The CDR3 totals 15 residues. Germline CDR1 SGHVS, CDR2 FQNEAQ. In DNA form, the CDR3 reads TGTGCCAGCAGCTTACCCGGACGAGCATACAATGAGCAGTTCTTC. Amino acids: CASSLPGRAYNEQFF.

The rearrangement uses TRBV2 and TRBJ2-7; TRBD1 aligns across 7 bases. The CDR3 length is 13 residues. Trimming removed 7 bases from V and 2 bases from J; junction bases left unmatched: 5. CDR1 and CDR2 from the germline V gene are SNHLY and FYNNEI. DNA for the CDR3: TGTGCCAGCACACGGGACAGCCCCTACGAGCAGTACTTC. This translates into CASTRDSPYEQYF.